A single sample is the source of the 3 T cell receptor beta chains below, sequenced in a study of T cells in Graves' hyperthyroidism and ophthalmopathy. From RNA transcripts, TCR beta CDR3 regions were amplified. A first-round RT-PCR of the TCR CDR3 used the HTBI primer set. TCRdb processed the multiplex PCR reads anew with MiXCR; each CDR3 protein has one entry. The profile shows about 270,000 distinct CDR3 sequences, approximately 20% of them singletons. Sequences were obtained from blood. The receptors here all came from a man aged 25 to 40 with Graves' ophthalmopathy.

The chain joins TRBV19 to TRBJ1-5; TRBD1 is a possible D gene (6 bases). CDR3 length: 17 residues. CDR1 is LNHDA and CDR2 is SQIVND in the germline V gene (reference sequence). Trimming took 0 bases from V and 7 from J, leaving 19 bases between them. The CDR3 DNA sequence: TGTGCCAGTAGTATAGATTCCCCCCACAGGGCCCCCCAGCCCCAGCATTTT. This codes for CASSIDSPHRAPQPQHF.

The chain joins TRBV10-1 to TRBJ2-2; tentatively, D is TRBD2 (6 bases). The germline V gene has CDR1 WNHNN and CDR2 SYGVQD (reference sequence). Trimming took 8 bases from V and 5 from J, leaving 18 bases between them. The CDR3 has 15 residues. In nucleotides, the CDR3 is TGCGCCAGCCGAGGAGGGGCAGGGAAGACCGGGGAGCTGTTTTTT. Its translation is CASRGGAGKTGELFF.

V and J are TRBV10-3 and TRBJ2-5; 13 bases map to TRBD2. With 6 bases clipped from V and 5 bases from J, the junction kept 3 bases outside the gene matches. The germline gives CDR1 ENHRY, CDR2 SYGVKD. The CDR3 is 14 amino acids. This chain's CDR3 is CAIRAGLAGETQYF. The CDR3 DNA follows: TGTGCCATCAGAGCGGGACTAGCGGGGGAGACCCAGTACTTC.